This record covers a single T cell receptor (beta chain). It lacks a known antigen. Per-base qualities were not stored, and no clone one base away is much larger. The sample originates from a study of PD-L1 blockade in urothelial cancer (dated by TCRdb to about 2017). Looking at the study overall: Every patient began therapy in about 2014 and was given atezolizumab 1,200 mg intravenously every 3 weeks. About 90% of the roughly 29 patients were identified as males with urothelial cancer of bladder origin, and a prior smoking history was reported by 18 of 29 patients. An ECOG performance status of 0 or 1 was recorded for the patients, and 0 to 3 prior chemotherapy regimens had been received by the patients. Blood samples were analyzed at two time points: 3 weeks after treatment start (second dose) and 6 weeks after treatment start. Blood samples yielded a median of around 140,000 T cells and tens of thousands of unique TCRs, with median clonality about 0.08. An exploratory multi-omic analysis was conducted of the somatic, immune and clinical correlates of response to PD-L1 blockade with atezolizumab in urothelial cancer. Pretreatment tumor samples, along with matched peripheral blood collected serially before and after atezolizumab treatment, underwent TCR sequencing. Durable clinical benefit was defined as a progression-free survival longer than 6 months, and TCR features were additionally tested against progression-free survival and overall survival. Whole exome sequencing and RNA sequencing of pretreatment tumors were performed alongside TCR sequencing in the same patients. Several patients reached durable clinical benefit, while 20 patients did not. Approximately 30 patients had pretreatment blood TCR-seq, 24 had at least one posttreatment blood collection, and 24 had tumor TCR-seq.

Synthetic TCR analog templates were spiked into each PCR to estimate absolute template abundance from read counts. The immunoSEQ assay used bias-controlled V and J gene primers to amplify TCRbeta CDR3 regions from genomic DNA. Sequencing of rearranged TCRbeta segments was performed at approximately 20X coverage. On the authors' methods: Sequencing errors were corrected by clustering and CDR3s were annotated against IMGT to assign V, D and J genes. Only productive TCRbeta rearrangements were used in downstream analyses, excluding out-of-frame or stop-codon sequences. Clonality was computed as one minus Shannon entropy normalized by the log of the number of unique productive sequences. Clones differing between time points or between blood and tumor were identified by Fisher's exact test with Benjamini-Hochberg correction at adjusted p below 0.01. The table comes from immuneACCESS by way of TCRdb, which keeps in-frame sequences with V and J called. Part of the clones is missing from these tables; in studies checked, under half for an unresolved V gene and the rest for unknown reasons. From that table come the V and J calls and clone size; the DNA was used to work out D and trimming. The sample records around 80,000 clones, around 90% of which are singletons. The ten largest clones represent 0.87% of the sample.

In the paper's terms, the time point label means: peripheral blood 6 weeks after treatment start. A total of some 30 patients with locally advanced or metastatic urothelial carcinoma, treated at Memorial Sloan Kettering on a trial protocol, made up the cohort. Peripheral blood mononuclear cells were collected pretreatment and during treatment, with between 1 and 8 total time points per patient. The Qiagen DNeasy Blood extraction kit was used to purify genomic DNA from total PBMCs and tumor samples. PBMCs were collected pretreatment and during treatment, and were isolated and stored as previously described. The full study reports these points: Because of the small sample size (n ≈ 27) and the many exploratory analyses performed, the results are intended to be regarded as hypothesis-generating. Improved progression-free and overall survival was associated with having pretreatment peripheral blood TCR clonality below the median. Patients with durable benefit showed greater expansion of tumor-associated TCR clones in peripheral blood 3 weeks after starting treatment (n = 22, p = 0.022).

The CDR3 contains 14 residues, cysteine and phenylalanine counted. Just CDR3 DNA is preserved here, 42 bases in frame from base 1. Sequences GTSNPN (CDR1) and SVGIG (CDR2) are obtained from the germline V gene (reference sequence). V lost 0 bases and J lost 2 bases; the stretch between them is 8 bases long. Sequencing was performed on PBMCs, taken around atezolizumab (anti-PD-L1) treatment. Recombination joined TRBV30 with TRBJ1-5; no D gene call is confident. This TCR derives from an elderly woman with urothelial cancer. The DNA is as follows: TGTGCCTGGAGTGTCGACTTGGGCAATCAGCCCCAGCATTTT. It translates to CAWSVDLGNQPQHF. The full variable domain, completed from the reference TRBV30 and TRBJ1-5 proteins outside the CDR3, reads SQTIHQWPATLVQPVGSPLSLECTVEGTSNPNLYWYRQAAGRGLQLLFYSVGIGQISSEVPQNLSASRPQDRQFILSSKKLLLSDSGFYLCAWSVDLGNQPQHFGDGTRLSIL.